These 29 T cell receptor beta chains were sequenced from one sample in a study of read filtering for tumor transcriptome and immune sequencing. The library was built from about 400 ng RNA with molecular barcoded adaptors for alpha/delta and beta/gamma chains. TCRdb reprocessed the reads with MiXCR, giving one entry per CDR3 protein. The sample has some 130,000 distinct CDR3 sequences, over 10% seen once. The specimen was a population of CD138-negative cells sorted from bone marrow. These receptors all come from a donor at least 40 years old with multiple myeloma.

This clonotype appeared many times. The chain links TRBV7-8 to TRBJ2-3, with 11 positions matching TRBD2. The length of the CDR3 is 18 residues. CDR1 is SGHVS, CDR2 FQNEAQ, per germline. The ends lost 5 bases at V and 4 bases at J; junction bases unmatched: 14. The CDR3 region has the DNA TGTGCCAGCAGCCCAACTAGCGGGAGCGGGCTAGGGGCAGATACGCAGTATTTT. Residues: CASSPTSGSGLGADTQYF.

This clonotype appeared many times. The J gene is TRBJ2-3, the V gene TRBV6-5; D possibly corresponds to TRBD1 (6 bases). The germline gives CDR1 MNHEY, CDR2 SVGAGI. The length of the CDR3 is 18 residues. V lost 4 bases, J lost 4 bases, and 24 bases lay in between. CDR3 sequence: CASSFRLHQGSRPDTQYF. CDR3 sequence (DNA): TGTGCCAGCAGTTTTCGACTTCATCAGGGGAGTCGTCCAGATACGCAGTATTTT.

This clonotype was seen ten or more times. This chain uses TRBV9 with TRBJ2-1; 10 positions match TRBD2. V was clipped by 4 bases and J by 7 bases; unmatched bases: 11. Germline CDR1 SGDLS, CDR2 YYNGEE. The CDR3 length is 16 residues. In nucleotides, the CDR3 is TGTGCCAGCAGCACCCAGCGGGGGGGGGTCGGAAATGAGCAGTTCTTC. It codes for CASSTQRGGVGNEQFF.

This sequence joins TRBV28 and TRBJ1-2; TRBD1 is a possible D gene (5 bases). This CDR3 spans 13 amino acids. Germline V lookup: CDR1 MDHEN, CDR2 SYDVKM. Between the trimmed V and J ends, which lost 6 bases and 9 bases, there was a span of 17 bases. The CDR3 reads CASSHPLGASYTF. The CDR3 DNA sequence: TGTGCCAGCAGCCACCCTCTTGGGGCGAGCTACACCTTC.

In this sample, this clonotype turned up many times. This chain uses TRBV10-3 with TRBJ2-2; no definite D call. Germline V CDR1 and CDR2: ENHRY, SYGVKD. The CDR3 runs to 16 residues. The V gene lost 0 bases and the J gene lost 2 bases, with 10 bases spanning the gap. CDR3 sequence: CAISESSTVNTGELFF. CDR3 nucleotides: TGTGCCATCAGTGAGTCGTCTACCGTAAACACCGGGGAGCTGTTTTTT.

At least ten counts were recorded for this clonotype. The chain links TRBV4-2 to TRBJ2-7; 7 nucleotides align to TRBD2. V trimming: 4 bases; J trimming: 2 bases; junction bases outside the gene matches: 8. Germline CDR1 and CDR2: LGHNA and YNFKEQ. The CDR3 has 15 amino acids. This CDR3 reads CASSRELLAAYEQYF. CDR3 bases: TGTGCCAGCAGCCGAGAGCTTCTAGCGGCCTACGAGCAGTACTTC.

This clonotype was detected ten times or more. The chain recombines TRBV4-1 with TRBJ1-1; 10 bases agree with TRBD1. The CDR3 is made up of 15 amino acids. J gave up 3 bases and V 2 bases, and 3 bases lay outside the gene matches. The germline CDR1 and CDR2 sequences are MGHRA and YSYEKL. The CDR3: CASSQRQGADTEAFF. CDR3 bases: TGCGCCAGCAGCCAAAGACAGGGGGCAGACACTGAAGCTTTCTTT.

Ten or more counts support this clonotype. V is TRBV7-2 and J is TRBJ1-5, with D tentatively TRBD1 (5 bases). Germline lookup yields CDR1 SGHTA and CDR2 FQGNSA. The CDR3 runs to 14 residues. The V and J ends lost 5 bases and 1 base respectively, with 9 bases between them. Here the CDR3 DNA reads TGTGCCAGCAGCCAGGGACGGAGCAATCAGCCCCAGCATTTT. It specifies CASSQGRSNQPQHF. Together with reference TRBV7-2 and TRBJ1-5, the CDR3 gives the full variable domain: GAGVSQSPSNKVTEKGKDVELRCDPISGHTALYWYRQSLGQGLEFLIYFQGNSAPDKSGLPSDRFSAERTGGSVSTLTIQRTQQEDSAVYLCASSQGRSNQPQHFGDGTRLSIL.

This clonotype was recorded many times. The gene calls are TRBV7-9 and TRBJ2-5; D ambiguous. Germline V CDR1 and CDR2: SEHNR, FQNEAQ (reference sequence). The ends were cut back, 5 bases at V and 4 bases at J, with 11 bases in the middle. This CDR3 is built from 13 residues. CDR3 nucleotide sequence: TGTGCCAGCAGCCGAGACCCCGTAGAGACCCAGTACTTC. It yields the protein CASSRDPVETQYF.

This clonotype occurred many times. The V call is TRBV10-3, the J call TRBJ2-1, with a tentative D call TRBD1 (6 bases). Germline V gives CDR1 ENHRY, CDR2 SYGVKD. V dropped 3 bases and J dropped 10 bases, with 16 bases sitting between them. The CDR3 consists of 14 residues. In nucleotides, the CDR3 is TGTGCCATCAGTGACAGGGGCGCCACCGGGGAGCAGTTCTTC. Translated: CAISDRGATGEQFF.

Note on this clonotype: It may be a read error: a sequence one base away is much more abundant. This chain uses TRBV5-1 with TRBJ2-3; 9 bases map to TRBD1. Germline loops: CDR1 SGHRS, CDR2 YFSETQ. CDR3 size: 14 residues. CDR3 in amino acids: CASSTGTGTGTQYF. CDR3 nucleotides: TGCGCCAGCAGCACCGGGACAGGGACAGGTACGCAGTATTTT.

As to this clonotype: With a much larger clone just one base away, this may be a read error. The chain joins TRBV19 to TRBJ2-1; D ambiguous. The CDR3 runs to 12 residues. V was pared by 5 bases and J by 13 bases, with 15 bases between. Germline V gene sequence: CDR1 LNHDA, CDR2 SQIVND (reference sequence). The CDR3 DNA follows: TGTGCCAGTAGTGCCAACACACTACGTCAGTTCTTC. Translated, it gives CASSANTLRQFF.

This clonotype was observed a few times. CDR3 DNA: TGTGCCAGCAGCTTAGCGGGTTCGGGACAGGGTTACGGCTACACCTTC. Protein sequence: CASSLAGSGQGYGYTF. The V and J genes are TRBV7-2 and TRBJ1-2, with 9 bases aligning to TRBD1. CDR3 length equals 16 residues. The germline CDR1 and CDR2 sequences are SGHTA and FQGNSA. With 0 bases clipped from V and 8 bases from J, the junction kept 10 bases outside the gene matches.

This clonotype was seen ten or more times. The rearrangement links TRBV29-1 to TRBJ1-1, with no clear D. The CDR3 runs 10 residues. Trimming stripped 5 bases from V and 1 base from J, with 2 bases between. In germline, CDR1 is SQVTM, CDR2 ANQGSEA. In DNA, the CDR3 is TGCAGCGTTCGGAACACTGAAGCTTTCTTT. Encoded protein: CSVRNTEAFF.

This clonotype was counted a few times. The V call is TRBV7-2, the J call TRBJ1-2, with D possibly matching TRBD1 (5 bases). This CDR3 region has 14 residues. Per germline, CDR1 SGHTA and CDR2 FQGNSA. V lost 5 bases and J lost 7, with 17 bases in between. CDR3 loop: CASSRRDLILGYTF. The CDR3 region has the DNA TGTGCCAGCAGCCGCCGGGACCTAATCCTTGGCTACACCTTC.

This clonotype was counted at least ten times. The chain links TRBV6-5 to TRBJ1-2; D ambiguous. The CDR3 runs to 13 residues. The V gene's germline CDR1 is MNHEY and CDR2 SVGAGI. The V end lost 2 bases, the J end lost 1 base, and 5 bases lay between the germline ends. The CDR3 nucleotides are TGTGCCAGCAGTTACGGAGGTAACTATGGCTACACCTTC. This sequence encodes CASSYGGNYGYTF.

Worth noting for this clonotype: Since a much larger clone is just one base distant, this may be a read error. The rearrangement uses TRBV7-9 and TRBJ2-3; D is undetermined. V was clipped by 0 bases and J by 2 bases, with 9 bases between them. The CDR3 consists of 15 residues. The germline V gene has CDR1 SEHNR and CDR2 FQNEAQ (reference sequence). The CDR3 here is CASSLAIPDTDTQYF. The CDR3 nucleotides read TGTGCCAGCAGCTTAGCGATTCCTGACACAGATACGCAGTATTTT.

This clonotype was detected many times. As DNA, the CDR3 is TGCAGTGCAAGGACTAGCGGGGGACAAGAGACCCAGTACTTC. Its translation is CSARTSGGQETQYF. The rearrangement links TRBV20-1 to TRBJ2-5; 13 nucleotides line up with TRBD2. CDR1 DFQATT and CDR2 SNEGSKA come from the germline V gene (reference sequence). V shed 6 bases and J 2 bases; nucleotides not matched to a gene: 3. This CDR3 region has 14 residues.

This clonotype was observed many times. This chain uses TRBV23-1 with TRBJ2-1; the match to TRBD2 covers 16 bases. TRBV23-1 is an open reading frame whose function is uncertain. V dropped 6 bases and J dropped 7; count of bases not matched to a gene: 18. The CDR3 totals 20 residues. For the CDR3, the DNA is TGCGCCAGCAGGCCCGGGGGGACTAGCGGGGGGGCAGTCGTTTGGAATGAGCAGTTCTTC. Translation: CASRPGGTSGGAVVWNEQFF.

A few counts support this clonotype. The rearrangement uses TRBV30 and TRBJ1-5, with D possibly matching TRBD1 (6 bases). This CDR3 is 15 amino acids long. The V end lost 1 base, the J end lost 1 base, and 11 bases lay between the germline ends. In germline, CDR1 is GTSNPN, CDR2 SVGIG (reference sequence). The CDR3 here is CAWSGLGTSNQPQHF. The CDR3 DNA reads as TGTGCCTGGAGTGGGCTGGGGACAAGCAATCAGCCCCAGCATTTT.

A word on this clonotype: Compared with germline, one end of the junction differs, possibly owing to a read error. V and J are TRBV14 and TRBJ2-1; 7 nucleotides agree with TRBD1. The germline gives CDR1 SGHDN, CDR2 FVKESK. There are 17 residues in the CDR3. In DNA, the CDR3 is TGTGCCGGCAGCCATTTCTCGGGACAGCATTCCTACAATGAGCAGTTCTTC. Its protein product is CAGSHFSGQHSYNEQFF.

As for this clonotype: A much larger clone is a single base away; this may be a read error. This chain connects TRBV19 to TRBJ2-2, with 7 bases matching TRBD2. V trimming: 3 bases; J trimming: 2 bases; junction bases outside the gene matches: 6. CDR3 size: 16 residues. CDR1 and CDR2 from the germline V gene are LNHDA and SQIVND (reference sequence). The CDR3 is CASSIGTNGNTGELFF. In nucleotides, the CDR3 is TGTGCCAGTAGTATCGGGACTAACGGTAACACCGGGGAGCTGTTTTTT.

This clonotype was seen a handful of times. The chain has TRBV7-2 and TRBJ1-2; TRBD1 might be the D (5 bases). Germline CDR1 SGHTA, CDR2 FQGNSA. V dropped 7 bases and J dropped 4 bases, with 22 bases sitting between them. This CDR3 spans 16 amino acids. CDR3 amino acids: CASTRPRAELLYGYTF. CDR3 nucleotides: TGTGCCAGCACCCGTCCCAGGGCGGAACTCCTCTATGGCTACACCTTC.

This clonotype was counted between two and nine times. V and J are TRBV7-9 and TRBJ1-4, with TRBD1 matching 9 bases. Trimming took 4 bases from V and 5 from J; bases not matched to a gene: 8. The CDR3 is 16 residues long. Germline assignment: CDR1 SEHNR and CDR2 FQNEAQ (reference sequence). The CDR3 reads CASSSQGAPVNEKLFF. The CDR3 bases are TGTGCCAGCAGCTCACAGGGGGCTCCTGTGAATGAAAAACTGTTTTTT.

This clonotype was seen repeatedly, ten times or more. The gene calls are TRBV18 and TRBJ2-2; tentative D call: TRBD1 (5 bases). The CDR3 sequence is 15 residues long. Germline V gene data show CDR1 as KGHSH and CDR2 as LQKENI. Trimming cost V 2 bases and J 7 bases, with 14 bases left between them. CDR3 residues: CASSPRGTLDGELFF. The CDR3 coding sequence is TGTGCCAGCTCACCAAGGGGAACTCTTGACGGGGAGCTGTTTTTT.

This clonotype was seen repeatedly, ten times or more. J is TRBJ2-1 and V is TRBV29-1, with 14 nucleotides matching TRBD2. Trimming cost V 7 bases and J 6 bases; bases outside gene matches: 2. This CDR3 has 13 residues. Germline CDR1 is SQVTM and CDR2 is ANQGSEA. In nucleotides, the CDR3 is TGCAGCGCCGGGACTAGCGGGAGCAATGAGCAGTTCTTC. Protein sequence: CSAGTSGSNEQFF.

With respect to this clonotype: This may arise from a read error, as a much more abundant clone is one base away. The chain links TRBV10-3 to TRBJ1-1; D is unresolved. CDR1 and CDR2 from the germline V gene are ENHRY and SYGVKD. CDR3 length: 13 residues. The CDR3 coding sequence is TGTGCCATCAGCGCCCGGGTTGACACTGAAGCTCTCTTT. It yields the protein CAISARVDTEALF.

This clonotype turned up a few times. This chain uses TRBV6-6 with TRBJ2-7; D is perhaps TRBD1 (6 bases). V was trimmed by 6 bases and J by 0 bases, leaving 15 bases between them. CDR1 is MNHNY and CDR2 is SVGAGI in the germline V gene (reference sequence). The CDR3 covers 15 residues. In nucleotides, the CDR3 is TGTGCCAGCAGCTCACAGGGTCGGGGCTCCTACGAGCAGTACTTC. Translation: CASSSQGRGSYEQYF.

Many counts were recorded for this clonotype. The chain uses TRBV5-1 and TRBJ2-7; a weak D match, TRBD2 (6 bases). Trimming took 5 bases from V and 5 from J, leaving 11 bases between them. In germline, CDR1 is SGHRS, CDR2 YFSETQ. CDR3 length: 12 amino acids. CDR3 region: CASRKTGDEQYF. CDR3 nucleotide sequence: TGCGCCAGCAGGAAGACGGGGGACGAGCAGTACTTC.